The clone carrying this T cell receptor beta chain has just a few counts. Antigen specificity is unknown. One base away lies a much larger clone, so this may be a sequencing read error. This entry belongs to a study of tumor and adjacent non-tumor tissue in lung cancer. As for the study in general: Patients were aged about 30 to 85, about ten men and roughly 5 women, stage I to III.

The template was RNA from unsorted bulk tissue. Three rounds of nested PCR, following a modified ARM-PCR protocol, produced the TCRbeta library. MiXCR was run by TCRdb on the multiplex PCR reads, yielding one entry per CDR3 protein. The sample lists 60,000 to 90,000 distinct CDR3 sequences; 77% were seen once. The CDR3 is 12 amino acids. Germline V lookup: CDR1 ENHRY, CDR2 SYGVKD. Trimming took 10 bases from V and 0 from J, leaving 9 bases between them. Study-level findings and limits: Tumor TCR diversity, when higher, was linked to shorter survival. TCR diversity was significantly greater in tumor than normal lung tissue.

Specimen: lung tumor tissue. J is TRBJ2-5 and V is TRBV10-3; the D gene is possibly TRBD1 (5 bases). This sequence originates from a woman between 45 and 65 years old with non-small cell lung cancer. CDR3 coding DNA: TGTGCCACCATAGGGGACCAAGAGACCCAGTACTTC. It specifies CATIGDQETQYF.